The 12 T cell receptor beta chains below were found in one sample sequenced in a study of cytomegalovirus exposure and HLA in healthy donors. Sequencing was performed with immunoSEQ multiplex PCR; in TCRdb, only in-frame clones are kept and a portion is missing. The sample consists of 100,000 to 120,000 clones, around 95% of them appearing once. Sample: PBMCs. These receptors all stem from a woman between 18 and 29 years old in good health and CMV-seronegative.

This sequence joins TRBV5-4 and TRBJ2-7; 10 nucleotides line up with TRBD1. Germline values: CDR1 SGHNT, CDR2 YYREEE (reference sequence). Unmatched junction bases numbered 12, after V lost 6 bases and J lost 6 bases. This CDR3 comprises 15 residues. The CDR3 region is CASNFPGQGISEQYF. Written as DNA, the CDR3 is TGTGCCAGCAACTTCCCGGGACAGGGGATAAGCGAGCAGTACTTC.

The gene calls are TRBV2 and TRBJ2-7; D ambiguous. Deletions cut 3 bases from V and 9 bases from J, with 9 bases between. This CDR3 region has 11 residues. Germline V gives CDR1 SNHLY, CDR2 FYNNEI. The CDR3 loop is CASSDSVGQYF. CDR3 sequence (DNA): TGTGCCAGCAGTGATTCGGTCGGGCAGTACTTC.

The CDR3 bases are TGTGCCAGCAGTGGGAGGGGCGGGCCTGGGGCCAACGTCCTGACTTTC. Protein sequence: CASSGRGGPGANVLTF. This chain links TRBV4-2 with TRBJ2-6; TRBD2 agrees at 7 bases. This CDR3 is 16 amino acids long. Germline trimming cut 6 bases from V and 2 bases from J; bases unmatched to any gene: 7. In germline, CDR1 is LGHNA, CDR2 YNFKEQ.

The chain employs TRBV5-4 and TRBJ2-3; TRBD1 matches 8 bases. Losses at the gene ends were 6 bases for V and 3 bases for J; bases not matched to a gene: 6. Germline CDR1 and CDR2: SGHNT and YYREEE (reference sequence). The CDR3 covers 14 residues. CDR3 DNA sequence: TGTGCCAGCATAGACAGGGGTGGGACAGATACGCAGTATTTT. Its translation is CASIDRGGTDTQYF.

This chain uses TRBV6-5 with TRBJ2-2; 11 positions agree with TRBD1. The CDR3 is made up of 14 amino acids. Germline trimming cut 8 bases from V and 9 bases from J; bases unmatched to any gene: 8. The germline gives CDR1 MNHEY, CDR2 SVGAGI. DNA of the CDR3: TGTGCCAGCTTAGGACAGGGGGCTAAGCGGGAGCTGTTTTTT. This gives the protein CASLGQGAKRELFF.

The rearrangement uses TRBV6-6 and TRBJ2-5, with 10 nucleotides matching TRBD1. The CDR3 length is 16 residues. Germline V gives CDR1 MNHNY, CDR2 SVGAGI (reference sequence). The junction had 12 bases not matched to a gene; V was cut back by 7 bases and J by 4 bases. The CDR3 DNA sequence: TGTGCCAGCAACACGGCGACAGGGGGCGCGGGAGAGACCCAGTACTTC. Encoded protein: CASNTATGGAGETQYF.

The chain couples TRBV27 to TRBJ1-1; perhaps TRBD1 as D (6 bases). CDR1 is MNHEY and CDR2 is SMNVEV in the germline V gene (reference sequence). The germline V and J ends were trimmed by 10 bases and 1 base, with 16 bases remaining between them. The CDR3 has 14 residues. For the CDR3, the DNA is TGTGCCACCCGGACAGCCCGTGGGAACACTGAAGCTTTCTTT. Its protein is CATRTARGNTEAFF.

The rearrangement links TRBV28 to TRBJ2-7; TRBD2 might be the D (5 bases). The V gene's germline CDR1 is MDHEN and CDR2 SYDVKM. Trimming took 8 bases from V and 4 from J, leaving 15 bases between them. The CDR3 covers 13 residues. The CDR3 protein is CASSSSREYEQYF. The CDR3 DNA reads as TGTGCCAGCTCCTCGAGTAGGGAGTACGAGCAGTACTTC.

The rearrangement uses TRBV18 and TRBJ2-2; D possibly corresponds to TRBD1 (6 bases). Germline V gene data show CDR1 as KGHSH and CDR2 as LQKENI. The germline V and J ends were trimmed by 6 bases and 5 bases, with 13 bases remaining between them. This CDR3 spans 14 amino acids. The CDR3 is CASSPQGLTGELFF. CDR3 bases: TGTGCCAGCTCTCCGCAGGGGCTGACCGGGGAGCTGTTTTTT.

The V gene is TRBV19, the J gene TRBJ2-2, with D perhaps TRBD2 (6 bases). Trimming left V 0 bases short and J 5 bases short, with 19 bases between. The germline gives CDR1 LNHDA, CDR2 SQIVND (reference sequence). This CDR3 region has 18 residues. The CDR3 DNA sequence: TGTGCCAGTAGTATAGATCCGGGCGCGGGATATCGGACCGGGGAGCTGTTTTTT. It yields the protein CASSIDPGAGYRTGELFF.

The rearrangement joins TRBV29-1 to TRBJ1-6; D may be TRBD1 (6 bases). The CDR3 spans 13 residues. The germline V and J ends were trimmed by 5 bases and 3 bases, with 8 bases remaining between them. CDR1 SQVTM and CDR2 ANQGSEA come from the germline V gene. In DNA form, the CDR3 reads TGCAGCGTTCGACAGGACTATAATTCACCCCTCCACTTT. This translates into CSVRQDYNSPLHF.

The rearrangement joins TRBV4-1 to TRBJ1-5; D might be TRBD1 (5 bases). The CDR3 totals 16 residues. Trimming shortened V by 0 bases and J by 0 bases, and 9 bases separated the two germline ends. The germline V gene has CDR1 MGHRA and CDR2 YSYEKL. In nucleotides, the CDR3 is TGCGCCAGCAGCCAAGAAGTCGGGGGTAGCAATCAGCCCCAGCATTTT. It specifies CASSQEVGGSNQPQHF.